These 13 T cell receptor beta chains were all obtained from the same sample, sequenced in a study of T cell changes during pregnancy in multiple sclerosis. The method was immunoSEQ multiplex PCR; TCRdb's version includes in-frame clones alone and lacks a portion of them. Of some 43,000 clones in the sample, almost 95% were seen once. The specimen was CD8+ T cells from peripheral blood mononuclear cells, collected in the third trimester of pregnancy. The receptors originated from a female donor with multiple sclerosis, enrolled in a pregnancy study.

The chain combines TRBV30 with TRBJ2-7; 8 bases are shared with TRBD1. CDR1 is GTSNPN, CDR2 SVGIG, per germline (reference sequence). There are 14 residues in the CDR3. Unmatched junction bases numbered 5, after V lost 2 bases and J lost 2 bases. The CDR3 is CAWSIMTGAYEQYF. In DNA, the CDR3 is TGTGCCTGGAGTATAATGACAGGGGCCTACGAGCAGTACTTC.

The chain couples TRBV4-2 to TRBJ2-3, with D possibly TRBD2 on 7 matching bases. From germline, CDR1 is LGHNA and CDR2 YNFKEQ. There are 17 residues in the CDR3. Trimming took off 5 bases at V and 0 bases at J, with 18 bases between the two ends. CDR3 sequence: CASSSNRDYPSTDTQYF. The CDR3 DNA follows: TGTGCCAGCAGCTCGAACAGGGACTACCCTAGCACAGATACGCAGTATTTT.

CDR3 sequence (DNA): TGTGCCAGCAGTGACCGGGACAGGGGTCCCACTGAAGCTTTCTTT. It specifies CASSDRDRGPTEAFF. V and J are TRBV25-1 and TRBJ1-1, with TRBD1 matching 10 bases. V lost 3 bases and J lost 4; bases outside the gene matches: 5. CDR1 MGHDK and CDR2 SYGVNS come from the germline V gene. This CDR3 is built from 15 residues.

In nucleotides, the CDR3 is TGTGCCAGCAGCACGACAGAGAACCCTTCCTACGAGCAGTACTTC. Encoded protein: CASSTTENPSYEQYF. The rearrangement links TRBV7-9 to TRBJ2-7, with D maybe TRBD1 (5 bases). Germline CDR1 is SEHNR and CDR2 is FQNEAQ (reference sequence). The length of the CDR3 is 15 residues. The V end was cut by 5 bases, the J end by 1 base, with 15 bases between.

This sequence joins TRBV6-1 and TRBJ2-2, with 11 bases that match TRBD2. This CDR3 contains 14 residues. Germline CDR1 is MNHNS and CDR2 is SASEGT. J lost 1 base, V lost 8 bases, and 0 bases had no gene match. Here the CDR3 DNA reads TGTGCCAGCGGGACTAGCGGGAACACCGGGGAGCTGTTTTTT. Translated: CASGTSGNTGELFF.

This clone was recorded only once. The chain joins TRBV6-5 to TRBJ2-7, with D possibly matching TRBD2 (7 bases). Germline-derived CDR1 and CDR2 are MNHEY and SVGAGI. The CDR3 contains 15 residues. Trimming removed 0 bases at V and 5 bases at J, with 14 bases between. The CDR3, as DNA: TGTGCCAGCAGTTACTCCGGGGGGCTAATGGACGAGCAGTACTTC. Protein product: CASSYSGGLMDEQYF.

The rearrangement links TRBV19 to TRBJ1-1; D perhaps matches TRBD1 (6 bases). The CDR3 length is 13 residues. Between the trimmed V and J ends, which lost 6 bases and 1 base, there was a span of 9 bases. The V gene's germline CDR1 is LNHDA and CDR2 SQIVND (reference sequence). The CDR3 is CASSQGGNTEAFF. CDR3 nucleotide sequence: TGTGCCAGTAGCCAAGGGGGGAACACTGAAGCTTTCTTT.

The rearrangement uses TRBV7-6 and TRBJ2-6, with TRBD1 matching 8 bases. The germline gives CDR1 SGHVS, CDR2 FNYEAQ. The junction had 1 base not matched to a gene; V was cut back by 4 bases and J by 2 bases. The CDR3 spans 15 residues. DNA of the CDR3: TGTGCCAGCAGCTCGACAGGGGCTGGGGCCAACGTCCTGACTTTC. Translated: CASSSTGAGANVLTF. The whole variable domain, filled in from reference TRBV7-6 and TRBJ2-6, reads GAGVSQSPRYKVTKRGQDVALRCDPISGHVSLYWYRQALGQGPEFLTYFNYEAQQDKSGLPNDRFSAERPEGSISTLTIQRTEQRDSAMYRCASSSTGAGANVLTFGAGSRLTVL.

This chain joins TRBV28 and TRBJ1-5; maybe TRBD1 (5 bases). The CDR3 loop spans 16 amino acids. In germline, CDR1 is MDHEN, CDR2 SYDVKM. Trimming took 7 bases from V and 3 from J, leaving 19 bases between them. CDR3 region: CASTQSPRVANQPQHF. The CDR3 DNA reads as TGTGCCAGCACTCAATCGCCCAGGGTGGCCAATCAGCCCCAGCATTTT.

This chain joins TRBV9 and TRBJ2-1; 15 bases fit TRBD2. The junction had 9 bases not matched to a gene; V was cut back by 0 bases and J by 8 bases. Germline loops: CDR1 SGDLS, CDR2 YYNGEE. The CDR3 totals 18 residues. As DNA, the CDR3 is TGTGCCAGCAGCGTAGATGGACTAGCGGGAGGGCCCTGGGATGAGCAGTTCTTC. Translated, it gives CASSVDGLAGGPWDEQFF.

The rearrangement links TRBV5-4 to TRBJ2-3; D possibly corresponds to TRBD2 (6 bases). CDR3 length: 13 amino acids. V was cut by 4 bases and J by 6 bases, with 12 bases left in between. Germline loops: CDR1 SGHNT, CDR2 YYREEE (reference sequence). The CDR3 DNA follows: TGTGCCAGCAGCCCAGGTGCGGGGGATACGCAGTATTTT. Translated, it gives CASSPGAGDTQYF.

The V and J genes are TRBV5-4 and TRBJ1-2; tentatively, D is TRBD1 (6 bases). The CDR3 totals 15 residues. Germline V gene lookup returns CDR1 SGHNT and CDR2 YYREEE (reference sequence). Trimming removed 3 bases at V and 5 bases at J, with 17 bases between. CDR3 region: CASSWSQEGGYGYTF. In nucleotides, the CDR3 is TGTGCCAGCAGCTGGTCGCAGGAGGGGGGGTATGGCTACACCTTC.

The chain carries TRBV7-9 and TRBJ2-1; D unresolved. The germline V gene has CDR1 SEHNR and CDR2 FQNEAQ (reference sequence). The CDR3 runs 14 residues. V was shortened by 1 base and J by 5 bases, with 9 bases between the two germline ends. The CDR3 region is CASSLGARHNEQFF. The CDR3 DNA reads TGTGCCAGCAGCTTAGGAGCCCGCCACAATGAGCAGTTCTTC. The full variable domain, in which reference TRBV7-9 and TRBJ2-1 provide the parts outside the CDR3, is DTGVSQNPRHKITKRGQNVTFRCDPISEHNRLYWYRQTLGQGPEFLTYFQNEAQLEKSRLLSDRFSAERPKGSFSTLEIQRTEQGDSAMYLCASSLGARHNEQFFGPGTRLTVL.